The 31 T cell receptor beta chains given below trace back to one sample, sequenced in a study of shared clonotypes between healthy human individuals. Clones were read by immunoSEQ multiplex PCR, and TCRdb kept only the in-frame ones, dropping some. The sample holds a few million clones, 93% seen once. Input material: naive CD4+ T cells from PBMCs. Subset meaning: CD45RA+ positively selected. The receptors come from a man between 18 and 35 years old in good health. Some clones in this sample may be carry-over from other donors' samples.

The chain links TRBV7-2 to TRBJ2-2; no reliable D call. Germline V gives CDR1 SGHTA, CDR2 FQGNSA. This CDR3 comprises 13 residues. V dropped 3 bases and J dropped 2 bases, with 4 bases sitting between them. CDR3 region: CASSLTNTGELFF. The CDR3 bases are TGTGCCAGCAGCTTGACTAACACCGGGGAGCTGTTTTTT. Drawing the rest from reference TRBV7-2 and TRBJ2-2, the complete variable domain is GAGVSQSPSNKVTEKGKDVELRCDPISGHTALYWYRQSLGQGLEFLIYFQGNSAPDKSGLPSDRFSAERTGGSVSTLTIQRTQQEDSAVYLCASSLTNTGELFFGEGSRLTVL.

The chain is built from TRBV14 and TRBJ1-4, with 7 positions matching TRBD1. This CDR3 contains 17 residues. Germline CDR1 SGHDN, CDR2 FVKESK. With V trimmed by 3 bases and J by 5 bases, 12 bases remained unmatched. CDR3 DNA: TGTGCCAGCAGCCAGCGAAGCCCGGGACAGCAAAATGAAAAACTGTTTTTT. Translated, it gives CASSQRSPGQQNEKLFF.

CDR3 sequence (DNA): TGTGCCAGCAGTCGGAACCCGGGACGTACCACAGATACGCAGTATTTT. Its translation: CASSRNPGRTTDTQYF. The V call is TRBV2, the J call TRBJ2-3, with D perhaps being TRBD1 or TRBD2 (5 bases each). V lost 5 bases to trimming and J lost 2 bases, with 17 bases between them. Per the germline V gene, CDR1 is SNHLY and CDR2 is FYNNEI. The CDR3 is 16 residues long.

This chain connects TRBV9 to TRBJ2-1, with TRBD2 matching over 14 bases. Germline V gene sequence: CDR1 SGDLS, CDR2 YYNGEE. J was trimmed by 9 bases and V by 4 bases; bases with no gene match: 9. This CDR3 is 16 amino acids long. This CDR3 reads CASSFRLAGGPSEQFF. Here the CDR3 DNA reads TGTGCCAGCAGCTTCCGACTAGCGGGAGGGCCTAGTGAGCAGTTCTTC. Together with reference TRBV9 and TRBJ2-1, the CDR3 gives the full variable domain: DSGVTQTPKHLITATGQRVTLRCSPRSGDLSVYWYQQSLDQGLQFLIQYYNGEERAKGNILERFSAQQFPDLHSELNLSSLELGDSALYFCASSFRLAGGPSEQFFGPGTRLTVL.

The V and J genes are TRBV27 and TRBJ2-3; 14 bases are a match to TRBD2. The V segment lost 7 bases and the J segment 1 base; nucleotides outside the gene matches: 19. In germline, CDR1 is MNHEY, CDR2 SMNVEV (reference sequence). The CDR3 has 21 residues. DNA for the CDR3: TGTGCCAGCATTATACAGGGTTGGGGGACTAGCGGGAGAGAAGGCACAGATACGCAGTATTTT. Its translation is CASIIQGWGTSGREGTDTQYF.

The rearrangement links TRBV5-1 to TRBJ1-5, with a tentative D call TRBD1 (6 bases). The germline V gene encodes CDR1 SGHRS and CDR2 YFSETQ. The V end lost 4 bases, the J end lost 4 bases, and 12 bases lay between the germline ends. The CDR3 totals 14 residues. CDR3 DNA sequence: TGCGCCAGCAGCAACGGACAGACGAATCAGCCCCAGCATTTT. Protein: CASSNGQTNQPQHF.

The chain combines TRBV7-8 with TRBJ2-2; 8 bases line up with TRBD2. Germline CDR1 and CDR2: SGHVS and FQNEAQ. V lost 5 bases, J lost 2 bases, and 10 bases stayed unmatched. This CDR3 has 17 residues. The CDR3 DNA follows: TGTGCCAGCAGCCCGAGCGGACTAGCAAGAAACACCGGGGAGCTGTTTTTT. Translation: CASSPSGLARNTGELFF.

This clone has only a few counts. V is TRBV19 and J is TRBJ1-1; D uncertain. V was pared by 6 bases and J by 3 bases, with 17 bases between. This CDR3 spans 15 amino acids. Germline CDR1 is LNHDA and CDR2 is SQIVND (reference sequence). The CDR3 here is CASRGKALLYTEAFF. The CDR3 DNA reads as TGTGCCAGTAGAGGTAAGGCACTCCTATACACTGAAGCTTTCTTT.

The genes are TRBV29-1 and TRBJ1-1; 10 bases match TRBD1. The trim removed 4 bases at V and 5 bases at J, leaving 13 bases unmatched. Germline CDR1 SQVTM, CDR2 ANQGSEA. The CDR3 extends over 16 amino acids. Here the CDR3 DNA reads TGCAGCGTTGTCCCGACAGGGGGCCTGGTTGGGACTGAAGCTTTCTTT. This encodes CSVVPTGGLVGTEAFF.

The CDR3 is CASSLRDALGTFF. The CDR3 nucleotides read TGTGCCAGCAGTTTACGGGACGCCCTGGGAACTTTCTTT. This chain links TRBV28 with TRBJ1-1, with D possibly being TRBD1 (5 bases). CDR3 length: 13 amino acids. Trimming removed 2 bases from V and 12 bases from J, with 16 bases in between. CDR1 MDHEN and CDR2 SYDVKM come from the germline V gene. Full variable domain (outside the CDR3, taken from reference TRBV28 and TRBJ1-1): DVKVTQSSRYLVKRTGEKVFLECVQDMDHENMFWYRQDPGLGLRLIYFSYDVKMKEKGDIPEGYSVSREKKERFSLILESASTNQTSMYLCASSLRDALGTFFGQGTRLTVV.

In nucleotides, the CDR3 is TGTGCCAGCAGCTTAAATGGGGTGGGTGAAGCTTTCTTT. It translates to CASSLNGVGEAFF. This chain joins TRBV5-5 and TRBJ1-1; the D is unclear. Between the trimmed V and J ends, which lost 2 bases and 7 bases, there was a span of 12 bases. Germline-derived CDR1 and CDR2 are SGHKS and YYEKEE (reference sequence). The CDR3 spans 13 residues.

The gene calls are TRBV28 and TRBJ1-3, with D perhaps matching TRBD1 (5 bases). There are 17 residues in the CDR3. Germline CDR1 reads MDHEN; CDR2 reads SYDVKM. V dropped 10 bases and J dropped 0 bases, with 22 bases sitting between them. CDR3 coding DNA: TGTGCCACCACCACCCATTCGGACACACTCTCTGGAAACACCATATATTTT. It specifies CATTTHSDTLSGNTIYF.

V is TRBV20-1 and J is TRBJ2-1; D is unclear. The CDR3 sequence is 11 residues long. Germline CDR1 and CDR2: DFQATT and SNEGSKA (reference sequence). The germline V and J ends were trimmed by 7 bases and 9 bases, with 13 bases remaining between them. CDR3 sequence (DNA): TGCAGTGGGGGATCTAGGCTTGAGCAGTTCTTC. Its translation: CSGGSRLEQFF.

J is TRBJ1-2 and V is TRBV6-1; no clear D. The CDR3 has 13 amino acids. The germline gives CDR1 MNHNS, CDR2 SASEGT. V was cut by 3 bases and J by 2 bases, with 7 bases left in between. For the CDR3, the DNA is TGTGCCAGCAGTGAGTCCCAGAACTATGGCTACACCTTC. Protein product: CASSESQNYGYTF.

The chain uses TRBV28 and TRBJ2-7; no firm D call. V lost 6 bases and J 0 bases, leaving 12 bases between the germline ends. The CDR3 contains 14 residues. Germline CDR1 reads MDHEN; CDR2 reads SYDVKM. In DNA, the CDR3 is TGTGCCAGCAGCGATGGTGGGTACTCCTACGAGCAGTACTTC. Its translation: CASSDGGYSYEQYF. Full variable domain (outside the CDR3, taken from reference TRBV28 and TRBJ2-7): DVKVTQSSRYLVKRTGEKVFLECVQDMDHENMFWYRQDPGLGLRLIYFSYDVKMKEKGDIPEGYSVSREKKERFSLILESASTNQTSMYLCASSDGGYSYEQYFGPGTRLTVT.

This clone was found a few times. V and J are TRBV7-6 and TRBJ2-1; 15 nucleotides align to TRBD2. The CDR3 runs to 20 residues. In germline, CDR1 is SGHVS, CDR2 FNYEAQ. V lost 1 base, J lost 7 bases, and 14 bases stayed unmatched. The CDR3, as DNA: TGTGCCAGCAGCTTAGAAATCAGGAACCAAGGACTAGCGGGAGGGAATGAGCAGTTCTTC. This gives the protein CASSLEIRNQGLAGGNEQFF.

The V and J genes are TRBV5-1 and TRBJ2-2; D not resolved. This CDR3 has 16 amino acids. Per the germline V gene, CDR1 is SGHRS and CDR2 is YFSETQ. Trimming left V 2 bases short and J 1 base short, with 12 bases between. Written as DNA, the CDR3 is TGCGCCAGCAGCTTTTTTAGGAGTAGGAACACCGGGGAGCTGTTTTTT. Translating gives CASSFFRSRNTGELFF.

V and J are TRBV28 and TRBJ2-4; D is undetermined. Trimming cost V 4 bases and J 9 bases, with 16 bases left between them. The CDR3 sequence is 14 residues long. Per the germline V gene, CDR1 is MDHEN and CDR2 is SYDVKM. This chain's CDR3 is CASSSPVDAGIQYF. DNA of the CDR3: TGTGCCAGCAGTTCCCCCGTCGACGCCGGCATTCAGTACTTC.

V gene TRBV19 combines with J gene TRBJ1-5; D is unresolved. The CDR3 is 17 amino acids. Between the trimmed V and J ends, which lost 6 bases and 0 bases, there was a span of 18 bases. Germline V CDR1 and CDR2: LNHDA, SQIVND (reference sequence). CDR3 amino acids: CASRWRPIGSSNQPQHF. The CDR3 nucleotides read TGTGCCAGTAGATGGAGACCTATAGGGTCTAGCAATCAGCCCCAGCATTTT.

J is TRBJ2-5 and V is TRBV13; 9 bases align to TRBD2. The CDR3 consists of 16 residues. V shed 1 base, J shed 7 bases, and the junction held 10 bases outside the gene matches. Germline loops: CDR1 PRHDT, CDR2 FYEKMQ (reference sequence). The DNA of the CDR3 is TGTGCCAGCAGCTTAGTGGGTAGCGGGAGAGAGGGGACCCAGTACTTC. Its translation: CASSLVGSGREGTQYF.

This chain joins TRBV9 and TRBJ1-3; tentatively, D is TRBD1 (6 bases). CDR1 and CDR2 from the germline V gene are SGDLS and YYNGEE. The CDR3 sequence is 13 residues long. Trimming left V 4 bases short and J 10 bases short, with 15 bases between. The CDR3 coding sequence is TGTGCCAGCAGCTCCCATGGGGGGGCAACCATATATTTT. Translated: CASSSHGGATIYF. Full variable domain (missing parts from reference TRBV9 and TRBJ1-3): DSGVTQTPKHLITATGQRVTLRCSPRSGDLSVYWYQQSLDQGLQFLIQYYNGEERAKGNILERFSAQQFPDLHSELNLSSLELGDSALYFCASSSHGGATIYFGEGSWLTVV.

Here the CDR3 reads CASSLSGAPEQYF. The CDR3 bases are TGCGCCAGCAGCTTGTCGGGGGCCCCCGAGCAGTACTTC. The chain employs TRBV5-1 and TRBJ2-7; possibly TRBD1 or TRBD2 for D (6 bases each). Looked up from germline, CDR1 is SGHRS and CDR2 is YFSETQ. The V end lost 1 base, the J end lost 6 bases, and 11 bases lay between the germline ends. The CDR3 runs 13 residues.

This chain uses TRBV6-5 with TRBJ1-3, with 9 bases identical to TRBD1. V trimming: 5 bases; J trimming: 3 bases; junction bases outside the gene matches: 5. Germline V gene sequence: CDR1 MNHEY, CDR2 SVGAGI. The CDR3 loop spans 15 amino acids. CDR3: CASSPSGQGGNTIYF. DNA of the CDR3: TGTGCCAGCAGTCCCTCGGGACAGGGTGGAAACACCATATATTTT.

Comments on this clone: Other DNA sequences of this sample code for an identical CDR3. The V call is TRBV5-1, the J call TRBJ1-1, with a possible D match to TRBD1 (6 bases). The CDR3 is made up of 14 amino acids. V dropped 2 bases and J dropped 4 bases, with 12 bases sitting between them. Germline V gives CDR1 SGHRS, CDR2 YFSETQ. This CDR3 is CASSLRGEGTEAFF. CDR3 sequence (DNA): TGCGCCAGCAGCTTAAGGGGGGAAGGCACTGAAGCTTTCTTT.

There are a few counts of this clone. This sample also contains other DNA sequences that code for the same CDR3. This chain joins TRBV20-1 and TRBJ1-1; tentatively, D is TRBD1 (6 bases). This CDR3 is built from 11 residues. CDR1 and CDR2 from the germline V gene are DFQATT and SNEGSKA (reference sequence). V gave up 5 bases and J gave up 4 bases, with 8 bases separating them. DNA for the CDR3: TGCAGTGCTCGGGACACCACTGAAGCTTTCTTT. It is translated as CSARDTTEAFF.

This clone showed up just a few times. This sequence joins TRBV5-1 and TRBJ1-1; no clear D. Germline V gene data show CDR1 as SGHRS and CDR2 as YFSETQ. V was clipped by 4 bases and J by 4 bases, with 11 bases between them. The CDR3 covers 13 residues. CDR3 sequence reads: CASSPWVGTEAFF. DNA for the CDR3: TGCGCCAGCAGCCCCTGGGTCGGCACTGAAGCTTTCTTT.

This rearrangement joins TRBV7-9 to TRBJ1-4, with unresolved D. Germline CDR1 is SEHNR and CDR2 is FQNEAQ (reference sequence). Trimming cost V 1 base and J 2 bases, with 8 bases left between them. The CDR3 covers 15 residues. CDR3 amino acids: CASSLGWPTNEKLFF. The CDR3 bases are TGTGCCAGCAGCTTAGGATGGCCGACTAATGAAAAACTGTTTTTT. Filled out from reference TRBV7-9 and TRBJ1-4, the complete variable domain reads DTGVSQNPRHKITKRGQNVTFRCDPISEHNRLYWYRQTLGQGPEFLTYFQNEAQLEKSRLLSDRFSAERPKGSFSTLEIQRTEQGDSAMYLCASSLGWPTNEKLFFGSGTQLSVL.

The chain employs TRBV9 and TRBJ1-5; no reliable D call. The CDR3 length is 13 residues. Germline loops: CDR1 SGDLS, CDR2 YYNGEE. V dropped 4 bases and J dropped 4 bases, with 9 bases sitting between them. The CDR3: CASSTGPNQPQHF. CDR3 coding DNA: TGTGCCAGCAGCACGGGTCCTAATCAGCCCCAGCATTTT.

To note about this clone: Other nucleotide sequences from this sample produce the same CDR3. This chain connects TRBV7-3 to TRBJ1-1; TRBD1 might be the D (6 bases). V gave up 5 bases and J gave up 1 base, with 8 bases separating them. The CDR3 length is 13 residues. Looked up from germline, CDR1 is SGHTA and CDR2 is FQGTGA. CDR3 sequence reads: CASSRTANTEAFF. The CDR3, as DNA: TGTGCCAGCAGCAGGACAGCGAACACTGAAGCTTTCTTT.

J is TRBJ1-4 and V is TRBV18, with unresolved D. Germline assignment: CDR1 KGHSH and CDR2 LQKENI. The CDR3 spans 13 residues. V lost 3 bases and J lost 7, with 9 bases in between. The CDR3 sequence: CASSPTESEKLFF. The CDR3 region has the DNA TGTGCCAGCTCACCGACGGAAAGTGAAAAACTGTTTTTT.

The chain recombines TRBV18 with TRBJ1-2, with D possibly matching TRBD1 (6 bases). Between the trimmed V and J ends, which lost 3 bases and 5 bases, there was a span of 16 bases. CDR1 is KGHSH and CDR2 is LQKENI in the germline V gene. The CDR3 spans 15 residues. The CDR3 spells CASSPPGTLRYGYTF. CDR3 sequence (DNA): TGTGCCAGCTCACCCCCCGGGACACTCCGGTATGGCTACACCTTC.